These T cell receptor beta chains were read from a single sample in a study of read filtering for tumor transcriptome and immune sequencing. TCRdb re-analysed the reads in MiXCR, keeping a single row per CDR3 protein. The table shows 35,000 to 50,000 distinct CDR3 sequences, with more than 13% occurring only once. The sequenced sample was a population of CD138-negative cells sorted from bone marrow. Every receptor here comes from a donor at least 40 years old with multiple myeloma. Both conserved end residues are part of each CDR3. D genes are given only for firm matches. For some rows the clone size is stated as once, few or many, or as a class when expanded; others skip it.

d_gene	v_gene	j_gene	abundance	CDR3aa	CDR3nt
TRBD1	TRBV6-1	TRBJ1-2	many	CASRDRGLGYGYTF	TGTGCCAGCAGGGACAGGGGGCTTGGCTATGGCTACACCTTC
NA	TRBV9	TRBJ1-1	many	CASSVEENTEAFF	TGTGCCAGCAGCGTGGAGGAGAACACTGAAGCTTTCTTT
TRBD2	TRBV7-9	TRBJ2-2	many	CASTRKGTSGRSGELFF	TGTGCCAGCACCCGCAAGGGGACTAGCGGGAGATCCGGGGAGCTGTTTTTT
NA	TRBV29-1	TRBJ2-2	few	CSVPLTANTGELFF	TGCAGCGTCCCACTAACCGCGAACACCGGGGAGCTGTTTTTT
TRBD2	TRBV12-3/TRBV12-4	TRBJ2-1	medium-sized	CASSHLRDYSYNEQFF	TGTGCCAGCAGTCACCTCCGGGACTATTCCTACAATGAGCAGTTCTTC
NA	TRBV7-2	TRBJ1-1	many	CASSLGSRWGAFEPNTEAFF	TGTGCCAGCAGCTTAGGGTCTAGGTGGGGGGCATTCGAGCCGAACACTGAAGCTTTCTTT
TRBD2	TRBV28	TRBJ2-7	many	CASSSPAGATYEQYF	TGTGCCAGCAGTTCCCCAGCGGGAGCAACCTACGAGCAGTACTTC
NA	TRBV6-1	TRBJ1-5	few	CASSVGLRLPRQPQHF	TGTGCCAGCAGCGTGGGGCTCCGGTTGCCCCGTCAGCCCCAGCATTTT
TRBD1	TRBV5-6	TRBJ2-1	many	CASSVGTGSGEQFF	TGTGCCAGCAGTGTGGGGACAGGGAGCGGTGAGCAGTTCTTC
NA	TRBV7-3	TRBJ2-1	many	CASSSRERGGNEQFF	TGTGCCAGCAGCTCTCGGGAAAGAGGGGGGAATGAGCAGTTCTTC
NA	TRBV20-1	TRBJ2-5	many	CSGRRDGAGETQYF	TGCAGTGGCCGCCGGGATGGAGCGGGAGAGACCCAGTACTTC
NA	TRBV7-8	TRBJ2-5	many	CASSFNGRQETQYF	TGTGCCAGCAGCTTCAATGGACGACAAGAGACCCAGTACTTC
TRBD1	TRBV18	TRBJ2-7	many	CASSQTTGHEQYF	TGTGCCAGCTCGCAAACGACAGGGCACGAGCAGTACTTC
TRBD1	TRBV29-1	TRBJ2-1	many	CSVRGQDNEQFF	TGCAGCGTCAGGGGGCAAGACAATGAGCAGTTCTTC
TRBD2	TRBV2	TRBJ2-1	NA	CASSASSGRADVRFF	TGTGCCAGCAGTGCCTCTAGCGGGAGGGCCGATGTGCGGTTCTTC
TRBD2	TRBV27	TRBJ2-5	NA	CASSREVGETQYF	TGTGCCAGCAGCCGGGAGGTAGGGGAGACCCAGTACTTC
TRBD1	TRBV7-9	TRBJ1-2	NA	CASSLSGGSYGYTF	TGTGCCAGCAGCTTATCAGGGGGCAGCTATGGCTACACCTTC
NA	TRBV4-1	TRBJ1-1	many	CASSQVRLNTEAFF	TGCGCCAGCAGCCAAGTCCGGTTGAACACTGAAGCTTTCTTT
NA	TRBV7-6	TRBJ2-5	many	CASSSRVQETQYF	TGTGCCAGCAGCTCCAGGGTTCAAGAGACCCAGTACTTC
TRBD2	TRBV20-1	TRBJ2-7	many	CSASPSGRVREQYF	TGCAGTGCTAGTCCTAGCGGGAGGGTTCGGGAGCAGTACTTC
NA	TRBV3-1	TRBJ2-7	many	CASSQEGHEQYF	TGTGCCAGCAGCCAAGAGGGCCACGAGCAGTACTTC
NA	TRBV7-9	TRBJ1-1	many	CASSPRGERDTEAFF	TGTGCCAGCAGCCCCCGGGGAGAGAGGGACACTGAAGCTTTCTTT
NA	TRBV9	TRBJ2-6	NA	CASSATGITSGANVLTF	TGTGCCAGCAGCGCAACAGGGATCACCTCTGGGGCCAACGTCCTGACTTTC